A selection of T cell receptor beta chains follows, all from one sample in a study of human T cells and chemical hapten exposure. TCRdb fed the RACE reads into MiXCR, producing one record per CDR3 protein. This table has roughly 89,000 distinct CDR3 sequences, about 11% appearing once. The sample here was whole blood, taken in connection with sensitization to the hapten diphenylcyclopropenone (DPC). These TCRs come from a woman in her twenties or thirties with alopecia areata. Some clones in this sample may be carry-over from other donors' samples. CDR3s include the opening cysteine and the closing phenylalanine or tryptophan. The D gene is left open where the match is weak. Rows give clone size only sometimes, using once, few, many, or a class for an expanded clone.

CDR3 protein: CATKTGQGSTGELFF; CDR3 DNA: TGTGCCACCAAAACAGGACAGGGGAGTACCGGGGAGCTGTTTTTT; V gene: TRBV10-3; D gene: TRBD1; clone size: many; J gene: TRBJ2-2
CDR3 protein: CAISLKARANEKLFF; CDR3 DNA: TGTGCCATCAGTCTAAAAGCCAGGGCTAATGAAAAACTGTTTTTT; V gene: TRBV15; D gene: NA; clone size: NA; J gene: TRBJ1-4
CDR3 protein: CASSRGPNTPNQPQHF; CDR3 DNA: TGTGCCAGCAGCCGAGGCCCGAATACACCAAATCAGCCCCAGCATTTT; V gene: TRBV4-2; D gene: NA; clone size: NA; J gene: TRBJ1-5
CDR3 protein: CASSIPGDNQPQHF; CDR3 DNA: TGTGCCAGCAGCATACCAGGGGACAATCAGCCCCAGCATTTT; V gene: TRBV7-9; D gene: NA; clone size: many; J gene: TRBJ1-5
CDR3 protein: CASSVGGRLNTEAFF; CDR3 DNA: TGTGCCAGCAGCGTAGGGGGGCGGTTGAACACTGAAGCTTTCTTT; V gene: TRBV9; D gene: NA; clone size: NA; J gene: TRBJ1-1
CDR3 protein: CASSISTVNEQFF; CDR3 DNA: TGTGCCAGCAGTATCAGCACAGTCAATGAGCAGTTCTTC; V gene: TRBV6-4; D gene: NA; clone size: many; J gene: TRBJ2-1
CDR3 protein: CASSYGGGRTYNEQFF; CDR3 DNA: TGTGCCAGCAGTTACGGTGGGGGGAGAACCTACAATGAGCAGTTCTTC; V gene: TRBV6-5; D gene: NA; clone size: NA; J gene: TRBJ2-1
CDR3 protein: CASSQDQGARYGYTF; CDR3 DNA: TGCGCCAGCAGCCAAGATCAAGGGGCGAGGTATGGCTACACCTTC; V gene: TRBV4-3; D gene: NA; clone size: many; J gene: TRBJ1-2
CDR3 protein: CASSVTRNTEAFF; CDR3 DNA: TGTGCCAGCAGCGTTACCAGGAACACTGAAGCTTTCTTT; V gene: TRBV9; D gene: NA; clone size: few; J gene: TRBJ1-1
CDR3 protein: CASSWDREVGELFF; CDR3 DNA: TGTGCCAGCAGTTGGGACAGGGAGGTCGGGGAGCTGTTTTTT; V gene: TRBV6-2/TRBV6-3; D gene: TRBD1; clone size: many; J gene: TRBJ2-2
CDR3 protein: CASSFYGEQYF; CDR3 DNA: TGTGCCAGCAGTTTTTACGGCGAGCAGTACTTC; V gene: TRBV28; D gene: NA; clone size: NA; J gene: TRBJ2-7
CDR3 protein: CASSSQGRNQPQHF; CDR3 DNA: TGTGCCAGCAGTAGCCAGGGGCGGAATCAGCCCCAGCATTTT; V gene: TRBV2; D gene: NA; clone size: NA; J gene: TRBJ1-5
CDR3 protein: CASSLAPAQAQYF; CDR3 DNA: TGTGCCAGCAGCTTAGCACCCGCGCAGGCCCAGTACTTC; V gene: TRBV7-2; D gene: NA; clone size: NA; J gene: TRBJ2-5
CDR3 protein: CASSSGEILGYTF; CDR3 DNA: TGTGCCAGCAGTAGTGGAGAGATTTTAGGCTACACCTTC; V gene: TRBV12-3/TRBV12-4; D gene: NA; clone size: few; J gene: TRBJ1-2
CDR3 protein: CASSALQGASYNEQFF; CDR3 DNA: TGTGCCAGCAGCGCCTTGCAGGGGGCGTCCTACAATGAGCAGTTCTTC; V gene: TRBV5-4; D gene: TRBD1; clone size: many; J gene: TRBJ2-1
CDR3 protein: CASSPNEQFF; CDR3 DNA: TGTGCCAGCAGCCCTAATGAGCAGTTCTTC; V gene: TRBV11-3; D gene: NA; clone size: many; J gene: TRBJ2-1
CDR3 protein: CASSYSGQLINPYEQYF; CDR3 DNA: TGTGCCAGCAGCTATTCTGGACAATTAATAAACCCCTACGAGCAGTACTTC; V gene: TRBV28; D gene: NA; clone size: few; J gene: TRBJ2-7
CDR3 protein: CASNGDRVSYNEQFF; CDR3 DNA: TGTGCCAGCAATGGAGACAGGGTCTCCTACAATGAGCAGTTCTTC; V gene: TRBV6-4; D gene: TRBD1; clone size: few; J gene: TRBJ2-1
CDR3 protein: CASSFEGWGETQYF; CDR3 DNA: TGTGCCAGCAGCTTCGAGGGTTGGGGAGAGACCCAGTACTTC; V gene: TRBV5-6; D gene: NA; clone size: many; J gene: TRBJ2-5
CDR3 protein: CASSFAADNQPQHF; CDR3 DNA: TGTGCCAGCAGTTTTGCGGCAGACAATCAGCCCCAGCATTTT; V gene: TRBV12-3/TRBV12-4; D gene: NA; clone size: few; J gene: TRBJ1-5
CDR3 protein: CAISPGRGEYNEQFF; CDR3 DNA: TGTGCCATCAGTCCGGGCAGGGGCGAGTACAATGAGCAGTTCTTC; V gene: TRBV10-3; D gene: NA; clone size: NA; J gene: TRBJ2-1
CDR3 protein: CASRDRGGNTEAFF; CDR3 DNA: TGTGCCAGCCGGGACAGGGGGGGGAACACTGAAGCTTTCTTT; V gene: TRBV2; D gene: TRBD1; clone size: many; J gene: TRBJ1-1
CDR3 protein: CAIRSTNEKLFF; CDR3 DNA: TGTGCCATCAGGTCAACTAATGAAAAACTGTTTTTT; V gene: TRBV10-3; D gene: NA; clone size: NA; J gene: TRBJ1-4
CDR3 protein: CASAGYRRVTDTQYF; CDR3 DNA: TGTGCCAGCGCTGGGTACAGGAGAGTCACAGATACGCAGTATTTT; V gene: TRBV28; D gene: NA; clone size: few; J gene: TRBJ2-3
CDR3 protein: CASSFRTGNSPLHF; CDR3 DNA: TGTGCCAGCAGTTTCCGGACGGGAAATTCACCCCTCCACTTT; V gene: TRBV27; D gene: NA; clone size: many; J gene: TRBJ1-6
CDR3 protein: CASSLIGDTEAFF; CDR3 DNA: TGTGCCAGCAGCTTGATAGGGGACACTGAAGCTTTCTTT; V gene: TRBV5-5; D gene: NA; clone size: many; J gene: TRBJ1-1
CDR3 protein: CASSERGRRYNSPLHF; CDR3 DNA: TGTGCCAGCAGTGAAAGGGGCAGGCGCTATAATTCACCCCTCCACTTT; V gene: TRBV2; D gene: NA; clone size: many; J gene: TRBJ1-6
CDR3 protein: CASSLKGRTSNQPQHF; CDR3 DNA: TGTGCCAGCAGTTTAAAGGGACGGACTAGCAATCAGCCCCAGCATTTT; V gene: TRBV6-1; D gene: NA; clone size: few; J gene: TRBJ1-5
CDR3 protein: CASSLVGSPIGYTF; CDR3 DNA: TGTGCCAGCAGCTTAGTGGGCAGCCCCATAGGCTACACCTTC; V gene: TRBV5-4; D gene: NA; clone size: many; J gene: TRBJ1-2
CDR3 protein: CAWSILGGTDTQYF; CDR3 DNA: TGTGCCTGGAGTATACTCGGCGGTACAGATACGCAGTATTTT; V gene: TRBV30; D gene: NA; clone size: NA; J gene: TRBJ2-3
CDR3 protein: CASSVAGPGLNTGELFF; CDR3 DNA: TGTGCCAGCAGCGTAGCTGGGCCGGGTTTGAACACCGGGGAGCTGTTTTTT; V gene: TRBV9; D gene: NA; clone size: few; J gene: TRBJ2-2
CDR3 protein: CASSLLQGVNTEAFF; CDR3 DNA: TGTGCCAGCAGCCTCTTACAGGGCGTCAACACTGAAGCTTTCTTT; V gene: TRBV7-8; D gene: NA; clone size: many; J gene: TRBJ1-1
CDR3 protein: CASSPGTLGSFTDTQYF; CDR3 DNA: TGTGCCAGCAGCCCTGGGACCCTTGGATCCTTCACAGATACGCAGTATTTT; V gene: TRBV7-2; D gene: NA; clone size: many; J gene: TRBJ2-3
CDR3 protein: CASSTGTGYDYGYTF; CDR3 DNA: TGTGCCAGCAGCACGGGCACAGGCTACGACTATGGCTACACCTTC; V gene: TRBV7-8; D gene: NA; clone size: many; J gene: TRBJ1-2
CDR3 protein: CSVLVGNTIYF; CDR3 DNA: TGCAGCGTCCTAGTTGGAAACACCATATATTTT; V gene: TRBV29-1; D gene: NA; clone size: NA; J gene: TRBJ1-3
CDR3 protein: CASSGDTFYGYTF; CDR3 DNA: TGTGCCAGCAGCGGGGACACTTTCTATGGCTACACCTTC; V gene: TRBV7-2; D gene: NA; clone size: NA; J gene: TRBJ1-2
CDR3 protein: CASSLRRDTIYF; CDR3 DNA: TGTGCCAGCAGTCTGCGTAGGGACACCATATATTTT; V gene: TRBV28; D gene: NA; clone size: NA; J gene: TRBJ1-3
CDR3 protein: CSARALSASGRRDPEQYF; CDR3 DNA: TGCAGTGCTAGGGCCTTAAGCGCTAGCGGGAGAAGGGATCCCGAGCAGTACTTC; V gene: TRBV20-1; D gene: TRBD2; clone size: few; J gene: TRBJ2-7
CDR3 protein: CAWSTTYYGYTF; CDR3 DNA: TGTGCCTGGAGCACAACCTACTATGGCTACACCTTC; V gene: TRBV30; D gene: NA; clone size: NA; J gene: TRBJ1-2
CDR3 protein: CASSTGTSGHSTDTQYF; CDR3 DNA: TGTGCCAGCAGCACCGGGACTAGCGGTCATAGCACAGATACGCAGTATTTT; V gene: TRBV7-9; D gene: TRBD2; clone size: NA; J gene: TRBJ2-3
CDR3 protein: CASSLDRLDEQFF; CDR3 DNA: TGTGCCAGCAGCTTAGACAGGTTAGATGAGCAGTTCTTC; V gene: TRBV7-6; D gene: NA; clone size: many; J gene: TRBJ2-1
CDR3 protein: CASSVGNPKEAFF; CDR3 DNA: TGTGCCAGCAGCGTAGGGAACCCCAAAGAAGCTTTCTTT; V gene: TRBV9; D gene: NA; clone size: once; J gene: TRBJ1-1
CDR3 protein: CASSVEGTGVLYEQYF; CDR3 DNA: TGTGCCAGCAGCGTAGAAGGGACAGGGGTCCTCTACGAGCAGTACTTC; V gene: TRBV9; D gene: TRBD1; clone size: NA; J gene: TRBJ2-7
CDR3 protein: CASTLQLNTEAFF; CDR3 DNA: TGTGCCAGCACTCTACAACTCAACACTGAAGCTTTCTTT; V gene: TRBV12-3/TRBV12-4; D gene: NA; clone size: many; J gene: TRBJ1-1
CDR3 protein: CASSRDRVWQPQHF; CDR3 DNA: TGTGCCAGCAGCCGCGACAGGGTCTGGCAGCCCCAGCATTTT; V gene: TRBV7-9; D gene: TRBD1; clone size: many; J gene: TRBJ1-5
CDR3 protein: CATDANYNEQFF; CDR3 DNA: TGTGCCACAGATGCCAACTACAATGAGCAGTTCTTC; V gene: TRBV28; D gene: NA; clone size: NA; J gene: TRBJ2-1
CDR3 protein: CASSGTGSYNEQFF; CDR3 DNA: TGTGCCAGCAGCGGGACAGGCTCCTACAATGAGCAGTTCTTC; V gene: TRBV5-5; D gene: TRBD1; clone size: few; J gene: TRBJ2-1
CDR3 protein: CASTDTTGAASGELFF; CDR3 DNA: TGTGCCAGCACCGATACGACAGGGGCGGCTTCCGGGGAGCTGTTTTTT; V gene: TRBV28; D gene: TRBD1; clone size: NA; J gene: TRBJ2-2
CDR3 protein: CASRGWGQGHDTQYF; CDR3 DNA: TGTGCCAGCAGGGGCTGGGGACAGGGTCACGATACGCAGTATTTT; V gene: TRBV12-3/TRBV12-4; D gene: TRBD1; clone size: few; J gene: TRBJ2-3
CDR3 protein: CASSLGTRDEQYF; CDR3 DNA: TGCGCCAGCAGCCTTGGGACACGTGACGAGCAGTACTTC; V gene: TRBV4-3; D gene: NA; clone size: many; J gene: TRBJ2-7